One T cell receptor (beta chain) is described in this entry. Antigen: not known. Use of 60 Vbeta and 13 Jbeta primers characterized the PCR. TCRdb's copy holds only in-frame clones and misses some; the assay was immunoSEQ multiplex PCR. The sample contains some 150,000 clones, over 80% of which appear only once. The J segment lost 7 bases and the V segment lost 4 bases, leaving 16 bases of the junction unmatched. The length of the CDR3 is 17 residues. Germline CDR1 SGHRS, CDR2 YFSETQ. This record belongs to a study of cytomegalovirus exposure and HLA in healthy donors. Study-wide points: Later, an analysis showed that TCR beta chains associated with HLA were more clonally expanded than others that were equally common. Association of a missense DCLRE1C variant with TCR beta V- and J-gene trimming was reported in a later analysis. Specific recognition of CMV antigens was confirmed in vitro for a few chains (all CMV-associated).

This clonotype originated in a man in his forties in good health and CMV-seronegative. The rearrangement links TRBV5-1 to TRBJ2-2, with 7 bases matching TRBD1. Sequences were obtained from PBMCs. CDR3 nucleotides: TGCGCCAGCAGCCTCTCTAACAGGGGCGCCCGGGACGGGGAGCTGTTTTTT. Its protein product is CASSLSNRGARDGELFF.